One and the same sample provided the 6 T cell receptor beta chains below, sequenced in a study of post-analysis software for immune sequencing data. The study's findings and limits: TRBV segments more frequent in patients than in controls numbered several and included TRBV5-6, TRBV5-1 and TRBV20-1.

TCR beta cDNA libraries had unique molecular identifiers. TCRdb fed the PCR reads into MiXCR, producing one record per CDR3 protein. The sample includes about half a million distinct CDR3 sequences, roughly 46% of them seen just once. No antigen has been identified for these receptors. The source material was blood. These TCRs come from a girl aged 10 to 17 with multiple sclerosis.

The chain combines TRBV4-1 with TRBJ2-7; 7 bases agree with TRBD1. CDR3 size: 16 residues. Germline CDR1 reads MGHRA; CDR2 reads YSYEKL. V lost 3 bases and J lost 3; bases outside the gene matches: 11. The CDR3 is CASSHQSRDSYYEQYF. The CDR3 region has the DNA TGCGCCAGCAGCCACCAAAGTAGGGACAGTTACTACGAGCAGTACTTC.

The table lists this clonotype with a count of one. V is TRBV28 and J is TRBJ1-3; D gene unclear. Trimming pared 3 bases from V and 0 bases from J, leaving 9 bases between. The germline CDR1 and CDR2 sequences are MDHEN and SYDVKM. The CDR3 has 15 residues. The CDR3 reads CASSFRRYSGNTIYF. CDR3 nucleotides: TGTGCCAGCAGTTTTCGCCGTTACTCTGGAAACACCATATATTTT.

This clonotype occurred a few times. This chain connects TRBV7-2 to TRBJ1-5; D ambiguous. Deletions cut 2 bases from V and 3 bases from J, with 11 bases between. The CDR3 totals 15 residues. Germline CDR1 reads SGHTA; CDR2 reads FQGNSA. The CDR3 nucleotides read TGTGCCAGCAGCTTATATCAGGACTCCAATCAGCCCCAGCATTTT. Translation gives CASSLYQDSNQPQHF. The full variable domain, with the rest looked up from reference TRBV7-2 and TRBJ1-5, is GAGVSQSPSNKVTEKGKDVELRCDPISGHTALYWYRQSLGQGLEFLIYFQGNSAPDKSGLPSDRFSAERTGGSVSTLTIQRTQQEDSAVYLCASSLYQDSNQPQHFGDGTRLSIL.

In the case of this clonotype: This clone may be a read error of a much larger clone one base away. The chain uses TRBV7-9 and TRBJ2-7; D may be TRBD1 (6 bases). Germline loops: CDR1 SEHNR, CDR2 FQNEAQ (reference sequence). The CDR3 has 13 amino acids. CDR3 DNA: TGTGCCAACAGCCCGGGACATGCCTACGAGCAGTACTTC. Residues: CANSPGHAYEQYF.

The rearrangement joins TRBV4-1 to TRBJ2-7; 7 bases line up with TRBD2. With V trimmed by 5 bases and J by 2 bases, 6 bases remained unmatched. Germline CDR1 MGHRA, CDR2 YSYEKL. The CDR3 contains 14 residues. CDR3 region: CASSFGLEAYEQYF. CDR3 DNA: TGCGCCAGCAGCTTTGGACTAGAGGCCTACGAGCAGTACTTC.

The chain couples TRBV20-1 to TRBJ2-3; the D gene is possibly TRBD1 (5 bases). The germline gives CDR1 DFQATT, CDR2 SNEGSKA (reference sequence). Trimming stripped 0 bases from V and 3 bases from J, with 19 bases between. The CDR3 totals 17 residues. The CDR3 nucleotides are TGCAGTGCTAGAGAACTGACACCAAGCCCAGGGACAGATACGCAGTATTTT. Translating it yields CSARELTPSPGTDTQYF.